Following are 6 T cell receptor beta chains from one sample sequenced in a study of response to subunit inactivated influenza vaccine. TCRdb reanalysed the RT-PCR reads using MiXCR and keeps one entry per CDR3 protein. The profile shows some 500,000 distinct CDR3 sequences, 25% of them singletons. Sequences were derived from CD4+ T cells sorted from PBMCs, sampled more than 4 days after vaccination. Receptor source: a man in his forties or fifties who received an inactivated influenza vaccine.

Ten or more counts support this clonotype. The chain links TRBV18 to TRBJ2-7; D may match TRBD1 or TRBD2 (5 bases each). Per germline, CDR1 KGHSH and CDR2 LQKENI. The CDR3 runs to 13 residues. Trimming stripped 3 bases from V and 0 bases from J, with 6 bases between. CDR3 nucleotides: TGTGCCAGCTCACCGGGACCCTCCTACGAGCAGTACTTC. Amino acid sequence: CASSPGPSYEQYF.

This clonotype was picked up a small number of times. The rearrangement links TRBV10-3 to TRBJ2-2; 9 bases are shared with TRBD1. The CDR3 extends over 18 amino acids. The V and J ends lost 0 bases and 5 bases, in that order; junction bases with no gene match: 10. Germline CDR1 reads ENHRY; CDR2 reads SYGVKD. The CDR3 DNA follows: TGTGCCATCAGTGAGTCGATAATCCGGGACAGGGCGACCGGGGAGCTGTTTTTT. This codes for CAISESIIRDRATGELFF.

The V call is TRBV20-1, the J call TRBJ2-5, with D hard to call. The germline CDR1 and CDR2 sequences are DFQATT and SNEGSKA (reference sequence). This CDR3 is 13 amino acids long. Trimming took off 1 base at V and 1 base at J, with 7 bases between the two ends. CDR3 in DNA: TGCAGTGCTAGAGGGCCGACCCAAGAGACCCAGTACTTC. Translation gives CSARGPTQETQYF.

This chain connects TRBV6-2 or TRBV6-3 to TRBJ2-2; perhaps TRBD1 as D (6 bases). The V gene's germline CDR1 is MNHEY and CDR2 SVGEGT. V lost 0 bases and J 0 bases, leaving 14 bases between the germline ends. The CDR3 loop spans 18 amino acids. The CDR3 is CASSYSRGTPANTGELFF. In DNA, the CDR3 is TGTGCCAGCAGTTACTCTAGAGGGACACCTGCGAACACCGGGGAGCTGTTTTTT.

This clonotype was found a few times. The chain employs TRBV5-1 and TRBJ1-2, with TRBD1 as a possible D gene (5 bases). The CDR3 contains 15 residues. Germline loops: CDR1 SGHRS, CDR2 YFSETQ. Trimming removed 0 bases from V and 2 bases from J, with 11 bases in between. CDR3 protein: CASSLGADNNYGYTF. CDR3 coding DNA: TGCGCCAGCAGCTTGGGGGCGGACAACAACTATGGCTACACCTTC.

This rearrangement joins TRBV27 to TRBJ2-1, with 8 bases identical to TRBD2. CDR1 is MNHEY and CDR2 is SMNVEV in the germline V gene (reference sequence). This CDR3 region has 17 residues. J lost 9 bases, V lost 2 bases, and 15 bases had no gene match. CDR3 DNA sequence: TGTGCCAGCAGTTTAGATCCTAGACTAGCGAACGTACGTGAGCAGTTCTTC. Its protein is CASSLDPRLANVREQFF.